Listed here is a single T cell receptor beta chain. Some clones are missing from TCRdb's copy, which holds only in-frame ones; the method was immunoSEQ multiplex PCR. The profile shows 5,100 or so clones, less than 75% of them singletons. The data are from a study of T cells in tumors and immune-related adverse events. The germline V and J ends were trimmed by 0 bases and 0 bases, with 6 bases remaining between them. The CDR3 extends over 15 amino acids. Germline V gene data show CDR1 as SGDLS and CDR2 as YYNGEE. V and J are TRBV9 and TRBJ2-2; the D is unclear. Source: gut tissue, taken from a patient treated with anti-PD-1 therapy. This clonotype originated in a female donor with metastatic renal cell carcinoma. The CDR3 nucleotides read TGTGCCAGCAGCGTAGTCTCTACGAACACCGGGGAGCTGTTTTTT. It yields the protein CASSVVSTNTGELFF. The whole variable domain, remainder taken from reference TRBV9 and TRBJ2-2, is DSGVTQTPKHLITATGQRVTLRCSPRSGDLSVYWYQQSLDQGLQFLIQYYNGEERAKGNILERFSAQQFPDLHSELNLSSLELGDSALYFCASSVVSTNTGELFFGEGSRLTVL.